Listed below are T cell receptor beta chains from one sample, sequenced in a study of shared clonotypes between healthy human individuals. Clones were sequenced by immunoSEQ multiplex PCR, and TCRdb holds only the in-frame ones, with some missing. This sample has roughly 2.6 million clones, with roughly 92% found just once. Sequenced sample: naive CD4+ T cells sorted from blood. These receptor sequences come from a man between 18 and 35 years old in good health. CDR3s include the opening cysteine and the closing phenylalanine or tryptophan. The D gene is left open where the match is weak. Rows may omit the clone size; those that give it use once, few, many or a size class.

>TRBV27|NA|NA|TRBJ2-6
TGTGCCAGCACTCGGAGGGGGGAGGGGGCCAACGTCCTGACTTTC
CASTRRGEGANVLTF
>TRBV7-8|NA|TRBD2|TRBJ2-1
TGTGCCAGCAGCCAAATAGCGGGAGTGGGGTTCTTC
CASSQIAGVGFF
>TRBV6-5|NA|TRBD1|TRBJ1-5
TGTGCCAGCAGCCGAGGACAGGGCCTAAATCAGCCCCAGCATTTT
CASSRGQGLNQPQHF
>TRBV7-2|NA|TRBD2|TRBJ2-3
TGTGCCAGCAGCCCCCCTGGCGGGGGGGGCACAGATACGCAGTATTTT
CASSPPGGGGTDTQYF
>TRBV5-1|NA|TRBD1|TRBJ2-7
TGCGCCAGCAGCAGGGGACAGGAACTAGGCTCCTACGAGCAGTACTTC
CASSRGQELGSYEQYF
>TRBV2|once|NA|TRBJ2-6
TGTGCTGGCAGGGGACGGCCAGACTCTGGGGCCAACGTCCTGACTTTC
CAGRGRPDSGANVLTF
>TRBV9|NA|NA|TRBJ1-6
TGTGCCAGCAGCACGGGCCCGACGGATAATTCACCCCTCCACTTT
CASSTGPTDNSPLHF
>TRBV7-9|NA|NA|TRBJ2-1
TGTGCCAGCAGCTTAGTGCGCGGGACGGATGAGCAGTTCTTC
CASSLVRGTDEQFF
>TRBV19|NA|NA|TRBJ1-3
TGTGCCACCAAGGAGGGTGCTGGAAACACCATATATTTT
CATKEGAGNTIYF
>TRBV27|NA|TRBD1|TRBJ1-2
TGTGCCAGCAGTCCGTGGGGAGGGGGCAACTATGGCTACACCTTC
CASSPWGGGNYGYTF
>TRBV19|NA|NA|TRBJ1-1
TGTGCCAGTACTGATCAGGGGCTCGGAGACACTGAAGCTTTCTTT
CASTDQGLGDTEAFF
>TRBV2|NA|NA|TRBJ1-5
TGTGCCAGCAGTGAACAGGGCGATAGCAATCAGCCCCAGCATTTT
CASSEQGDSNQPQHF
>TRBV10-2|NA|TRBD2|TRBJ2-2
TGCGCCAGCAATGCAGGGTGGGCTAGCGGGGCCAACACCGGGGAGCTGTTTTTT
CASNAGWASGANTGELFF
>TRBV7-8|NA|TRBD2|TRBJ2-1
TGTGCCAGCAGCTTACGGCTAGCGGGGGGCGGCACCTACAATGAGCAGTTCTTC
CASSLRLAGGGTYNEQFF
>TRBV28|NA|NA|TRBJ1-3
TGTGCCAGCAGGGCCCCGGGCATTGGAAACACCATATATTTT
CASRAPGIGNTIYF
>TRBV7-9|few|TRBD1|TRBJ1-1
TGTGCCAGCATCTTACAGGGGGGAGGAAACACTGAAGCTTTCTTT
CASILQGGGNTEAFF
>TRBV9|NA|TRBD1|TRBJ2-4
TGTGCCAGCACCACTGGGGGCGACAGGGTCCTTTACTTC
CASTTGGDRVLYF
>TRBV27|once|NA|TRBJ2-3
TGTGCCAGCAGTAAGGAGGGCCGGTACACAGATACGCAGTATTTT
CASSKEGRYTDTQYF
>TRBV5-5|once|TRBD2|TRBJ2-3
TGTGCCAGCAGGCTCCGGGCCAGCGGGGGTAACACAGATACGCAGTATTTT
CASRLRASGGNTDTQYF
>TRBV21-1|NA|NA|TRBJ2-7
TGTGCCAGCAGCACCCCGACAGGGCCCCCCTACGAGCAGTACTTC
CASSTPTGPPYEQYF
>TRBV4-2|NA|TRBD2|TRBJ2-2
TGTGCCAGCAGCCTTCTAGGGACTAGCGGGAGTAACACCGGGGAGCTGTTTTTT
CASSLLGTSGSNTGELFF
>TRBV10-3|NA|NA|TRBJ2-7
TGTGCCATCAGTGATCGTGTTTACGAGCAGTACTTC
CAISDRVYEQYF
>TRBV6-6|NA|NA|TRBJ2-1
TGTGCCAGCACAAAACCAGACAATGAGCAGTTCTTC
CASTKPDNEQFF
>TRBV5-1|NA|NA|TRBJ1-1
TGCGCCAGCAGCTCCGAAATAACCCGGCGGGGCACTGAAGCTTTCTTT
CASSSEITRRGTEAFF
>TRBV10-3|NA|TRBD2|TRBJ2-2
TGTGCCATCAGTCTACCGGGACTAAACACCGGGGAGCTGTTTTTT
CAISLPGLNTGELFF
>TRBV13|NA|NA|TRBJ1-1
TGTGCCAGCAGCTTGCTTGGGGGTGGCACTGAAGCTTTCTTT
CASSLLGGGTEAFF
>TRBV30|NA|NA|TRBJ1-4
TGTGCCTGGAGTGGAGCCGGTAATGAAAAACTGTTTTTT
CAWSGAGNEKLFF
>TRBV19|once|NA|TRBJ2-2
TGTGCCAGTAGTTCCATGGCGGGCACCGGGGAGCTGTTTTTT
CASSSMAGTGELFF
>TRBV30|NA|NA|TRBJ2-2
TGTGCTTGGGGACTCACCGGGGAGCTGTTTTTT
CAWGLTGELFF
>TRBV6-6|NA|NA|TRBJ2-7
TGTGCCAGCAGCCTCATTCGGCAACAGAGGTCCTACGAGCAGTACTTC
CASSLIRQQRSYEQYF
>TRBV28|NA|TRBD2|TRBJ2-2
TGTGCCAGCAGACGGACTAGCGGGGCCGGGGAGCTGTTTTTT
CASRRTSGAGELFF
>TRBV5-4|NA|TRBD2|TRBJ2-7
TGTGCCAGCAGAAGGACTAGCGAGTCCTACGAGCAGTACTTC
CASRRTSESYEQYF
>TRBV2|NA|NA|TRBJ2-5
TGTGCCAGCAGTGATCGAAGGGTCATCCAAGAGACCCAGTACTTC
CASSDRRVIQETQYF
>TRBV5-1|NA|NA|TRBJ1-5
TGCGCCAGCAGCTTGGAGGGTCGAAATCAGCCCCAGCATTTT
CASSLEGRNQPQHF
>TRBV5-4|NA|NA|TRBJ2-5
TGTGCCAGCAGCCTGACCGGGACGGTAAGCCAAGAGACCCAGTACTTC
CASSLTGTVSQETQYF
>TRBV5-1|once|TRBD2|TRBJ2-3
TGCGCCAGCAGCACCGGGACTAGCGGGAGCACAGATACGCAGTATTTT
CASSTGTSGSTDTQYF
>TRBV2|NA|NA|TRBJ1-1
TGTGCCAGCAGAGTGGACAGCGCTGAAGCTTTCTTT
CASRVDSAEAFF
>TRBV28|NA|TRBD1|TRBJ2-7
TGTGCCAGCAGTTTCCTCGGCGGGGGACAGGGTGCGTACGAGCAGTACTTC
CASSFLGGGQGAYEQYF
>TRBV4-3|NA|NA|TRBJ2-2
TGCGCCAGCAGCCAAACAGGGTACACCGGGGAGCTGTTTTTT
CASSQTGYTGELFF
>TRBV21-1|NA|NA|TRBJ2-2
TGTGCCGGGGTCAAGGGGCAAACGAACACCGGGGAGCTGTTTTTT
CAGVKGQTNTGELFF
>TRBV15|NA|TRBD2|TRBJ2-7
TGTGCCACCAGCAGAGATTTAACGAGGGCGGGAGGGGTCGCCGAGCAGTACTTC
CATSRDLTRAGGVAEQYF
>TRBV6-6|NA|NA|TRBJ2-5
TGTGCCAGCAGTTACCCGTCTTTTTGGTACCAAGAGACCCAGTACTTC
CASSYPSFWYQETQYF
>TRBV6-1|NA|NA|TRBJ1-6
TGTGCCAGCAGTGAGTTACAGGGCAGCTCACCCCTCCACTTT
CASSELQGSSPLHF
>TRBV6-6|NA|NA|TRBJ2-7
TGTGCCAGCAGCTCACTCTACGAGCAGTACTTC
CASSSLYEQYF
>TRBV2|NA|NA|TRBJ1-2
TGTGCCAGCAGTGAAGTTCGGGACCTCTATGGCTACACCTTC
CASSEVRDLYGYTF
>TRBV5-6|NA|NA|TRBJ1-1
TGTGCCAGCAGCTACCCTGGAGGGGCGGGAGCTGAAGCTTTCTTT
CASSYPGGAGAEAFF
>TRBV7-2|NA|NA|TRBJ1-5
TGTGCCAGCAGCGCCGGGACTGGTCAGCCCCAGCATTTT
CASSAGTGQPQHF
>TRBV21-1|NA|NA|TRBJ1-5
TGTGGTCAGCGGCAGCCCCAGCATTTT
CGQRQPQHF
>TRBV7-2|NA|NA|TRBJ2-1
TGTGCCAGCAGCTGGGGGAGGTCAGAATACAATGAGCAGTTCTTC
CASSWGRSEYNEQFF
>TRBV20-1|NA|NA|TRBJ2-3
TGCAGCGGTAGCACAGATACGCAGTATTTT
CSGSTDTQYF
>TRBV30|NA|NA|TRBJ2-7
TGTGCCTGGAGGTTACAGGGGGGACTAGCTGACTACGAGCAGTACTTC
CAWRLQGGLADYEQYF
>TRBV18|once|NA|TRBJ2-1
TGTGCCAGCTCACCCCTTGATGGGAACAATGAGCAGTTCTTC
CASSPLDGNNEQFF
>TRBV9|NA|NA|TRBJ2-2
TGTGCCAGCAGCGTTTTGGCCGGCCCGAACACCGGGGAGCTGTTTTTT
CASSVLAGPNTGELFF
>TRBV28|NA|NA|TRBJ2-3
TGTGCCAGCAGTAGCCCTACAGATACGCAGTATTTT
CASSSPTDTQYF
>TRBV7-2|NA|TRBD2|TRBJ2-7
TGTGCCAGCAGTGGGGGGGCTAGCGGGAGCAACGAGCAGTACTTC
CASSGGASGSNEQYF